This record concerns one TCR beta chain sequence. What it binds is unknown. Germline CDR1 and CDR2: LGHDT and YNNKEL (reference sequence). The CDR3 spans 14 residues. V dropped 4 bases and J dropped 3; count of bases not matched to a gene: 4. The data are from a study of T cell responses to AZD1222 COVID-19 vaccine. TCRdb's table, derived via immunoSEQ multiplex PCR, lists solely in-frame clones and lacks some. The sample lists 250,000 to 300,000 clones; approximately 94% were seen once. General study points: The breadth and depth of Spike-specific TCRs increased once two AZD1222 doses had been given. Repertoire sampling occurred only after the peak T cell response.

The sample here was peripheral blood, taken 28 days after the second AZD1222 dose. The chain combines TRBV3-1 (or the pseudogene TRBV3-2) with TRBJ1-1, with 8 bases fitting TRBD1. The receptor's source is an adult who received the AZD1222 COVID-19 vaccine. The CDR3: CASSLPDRDTEAFF. CDR3 DNA sequence: TGTGCCAGCAGCCTCCCGGACAGGGACACTGAAGCTTTCTTT.